The clone carrying this T cell receptor beta chain turned up a few times. Antigen: not known. PCR was performed using 60 Vbeta and 13 Jbeta primers. The repertoire was sequenced with immunoSEQ multiplex PCR; TCRdb's copy has only in-frame clones and lacks some. This sample has around 100,000 clones; more than 65% occur once, and the top ten carry more than 4.5%. The sample originates from a study of cytomegalovirus exposure and HLA in healthy donors. General study points: Analysis performed later found 16,000 or so TCR beta sequences associated with HLA alleles at 0.05 false discovery rate. Published work reported that the classifier diagnosed cytomegalovirus status with high specificity and sensitivity. Later analysis associated a missense DCLRE1C variant with TCR beta V- and J-gene trimming.

Unmatched junction bases numbered 7, after V lost 3 bases and J lost 3 bases. The CDR3 consists of 15 residues. Germline V gene sequence: CDR1 KGHSH, CDR2 LQKENI. The chain carries TRBV18 and TRBJ1-1; 7 bases agree with TRBD1. This receptor was obtained from a young woman in good health and CMV-seropositive. The material sequenced was PBMCs. CDR3 sequence reads: CASSPGQLRDTEAFF. CDR3 nucleotides: TGTGCCAGCTCACCGGGACAGCTAAGAGACACTGAAGCTTTCTTT.